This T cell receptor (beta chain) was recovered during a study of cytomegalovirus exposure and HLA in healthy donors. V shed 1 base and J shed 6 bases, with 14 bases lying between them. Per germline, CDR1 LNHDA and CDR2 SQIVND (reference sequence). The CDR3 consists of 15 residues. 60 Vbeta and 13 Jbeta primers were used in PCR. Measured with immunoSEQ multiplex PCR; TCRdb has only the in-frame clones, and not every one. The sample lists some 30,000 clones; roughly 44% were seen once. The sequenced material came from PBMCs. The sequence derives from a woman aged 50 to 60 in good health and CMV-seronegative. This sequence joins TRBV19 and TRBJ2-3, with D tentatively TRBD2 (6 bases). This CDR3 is CASSIAASDRDTQYF. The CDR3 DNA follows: TGTGCCAGTAGTATAGCTGCTAGCGATAGGGATACGCAGTATTTT.